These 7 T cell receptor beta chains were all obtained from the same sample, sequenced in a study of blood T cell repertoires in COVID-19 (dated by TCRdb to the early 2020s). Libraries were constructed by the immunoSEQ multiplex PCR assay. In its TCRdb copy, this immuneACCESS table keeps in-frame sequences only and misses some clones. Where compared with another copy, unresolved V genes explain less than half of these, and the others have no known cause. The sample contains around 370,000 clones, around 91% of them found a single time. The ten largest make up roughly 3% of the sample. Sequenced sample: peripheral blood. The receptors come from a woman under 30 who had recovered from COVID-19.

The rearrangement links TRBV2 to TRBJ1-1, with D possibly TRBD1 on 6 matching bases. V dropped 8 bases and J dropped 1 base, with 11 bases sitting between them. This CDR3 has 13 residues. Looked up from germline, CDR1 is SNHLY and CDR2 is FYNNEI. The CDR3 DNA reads TGTGCCAGCGCCCGGGACAAGAACACTGAAGCTTTCTTT. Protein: CASARDKNTEAFF.

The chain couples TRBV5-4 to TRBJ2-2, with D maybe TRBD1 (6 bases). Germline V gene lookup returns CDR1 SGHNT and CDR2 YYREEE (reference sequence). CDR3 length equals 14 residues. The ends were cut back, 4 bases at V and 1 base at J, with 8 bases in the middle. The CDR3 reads CASSRDKNTGELFF. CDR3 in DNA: TGTGCCAGCAGCCGGGACAAGAACACCGGGGAGCTGTTTTTT.

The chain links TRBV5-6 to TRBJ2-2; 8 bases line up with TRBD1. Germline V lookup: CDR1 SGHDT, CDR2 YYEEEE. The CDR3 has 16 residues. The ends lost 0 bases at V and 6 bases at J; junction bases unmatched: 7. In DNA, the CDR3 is TGTGCCAGCAGCTTGGTACAGGGGGGTTGGGCCGGGGAGCTGTTTTTT. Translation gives CASSLVQGGWAGELFF.

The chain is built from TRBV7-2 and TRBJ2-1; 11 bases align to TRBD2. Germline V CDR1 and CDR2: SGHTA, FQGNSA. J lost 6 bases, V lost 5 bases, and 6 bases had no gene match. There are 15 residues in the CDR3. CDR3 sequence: CASSTLAGGTNEQFF. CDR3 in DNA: TGTGCCAGCAGCACTTTAGCGGGAGGGACCAATGAGCAGTTCTTC. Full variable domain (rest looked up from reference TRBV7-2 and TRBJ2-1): GAGVSQSPSNKVTEKGKDVELRCDPISGHTALYWYRQSLGQGLEFLIYFQGNSAPDKSGLPSDRFSAERTGGSVSTLTIQRTQQEDSAVYLCASSTLAGGTNEQFFGPGTRLTVL.

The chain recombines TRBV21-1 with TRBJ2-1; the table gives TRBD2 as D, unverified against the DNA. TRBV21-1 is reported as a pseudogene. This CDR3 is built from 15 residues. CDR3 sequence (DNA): TGTGCCACCATGGTTAGGGCGGGAGCAGGCGATGAGCAGTTCTTC. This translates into CATMVRAGAGDEQFF.

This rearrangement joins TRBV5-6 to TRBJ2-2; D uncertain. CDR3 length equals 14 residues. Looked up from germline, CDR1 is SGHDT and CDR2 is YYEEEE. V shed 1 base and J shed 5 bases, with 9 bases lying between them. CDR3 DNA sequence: TGTGCCAGCAGCTTGTGGGCACTTACCGGGGAGCTGTTTTTT. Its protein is CASSLWALTGELFF.

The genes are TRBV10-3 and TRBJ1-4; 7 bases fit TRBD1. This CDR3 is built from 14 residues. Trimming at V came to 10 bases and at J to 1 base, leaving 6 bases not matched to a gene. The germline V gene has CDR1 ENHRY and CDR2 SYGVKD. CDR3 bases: TGTGCCACCCGACAGGGAGAAACTAATGAAAAACTGTTTTTT. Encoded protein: CATRQGETNEKLFF.